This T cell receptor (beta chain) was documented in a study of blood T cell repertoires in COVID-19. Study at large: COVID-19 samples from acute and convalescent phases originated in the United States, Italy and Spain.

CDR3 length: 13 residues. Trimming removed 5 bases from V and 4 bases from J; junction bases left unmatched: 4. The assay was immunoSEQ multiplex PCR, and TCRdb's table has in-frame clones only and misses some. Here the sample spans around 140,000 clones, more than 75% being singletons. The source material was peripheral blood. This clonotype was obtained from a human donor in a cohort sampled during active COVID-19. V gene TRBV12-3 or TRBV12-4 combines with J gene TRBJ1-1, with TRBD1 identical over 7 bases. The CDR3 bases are TGTGCCAGCAGTCCTGACAGGGCCACTGAAGCTTTCTTT. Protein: CASSPDRATEAFF.